Presented here are 21 T cell receptor beta chains from one specimen sequenced in a study of T cells in Graves' hyperthyroidism and ophthalmopathy. Regions amplified from RNA transcripts were the TCR beta CDR3 regions. First-round RT-PCR targeting the TCR CDR3 was performed with the HTBI primer set. TCRdb recomputed calls from the multiplex PCR reads with MiXCR, one row per CDR3 protein. The data hold roughly 740,000 distinct CDR3 sequences, with less than 20% observed a single time. Sequencing used blood. The receptors come from a man between 18 and 35 years old with Graves' hyperthyroidism.

This clonotype has a count of ten or more. The genes are TRBV15 and TRBJ2-3, with D perhaps matching TRBD2 (7 bases). Trimming took 8 bases from V and 2 from J, leaving 14 bases between them. The CDR3 consists of 14 residues. Germline lookup yields CDR1 LNHNV and CDR2 YYDKDF (reference sequence). The chain's CDR3 is CATAWGGDTDTQYF. In DNA form, the CDR3 reads TGTGCCACCGCGTGGGGGGGCGACACAGATACGCAGTATTTT.

In this sample, this clonotype turned up many times. The genes are TRBV11-1 and TRBJ2-1; 7 nucleotides match TRBD1. This CDR3 region has 15 residues. The J segment lost 4 bases and the V segment lost 3 bases, leaving 6 bases of the junction unmatched. Germline CDR1 reads SGHAT; CDR2 reads FQDESV (reference sequence). CDR3 region: CASSFQGTVYNEQFF. The CDR3 region has the DNA TGTGCCAGCAGCTTTCAGGGGACAGTTTACAATGAGCAGTTCTTC.

The sample holds a few counts of this clonotype. The chain employs TRBV30 and TRBJ2-1; the D is unclear. V gave up 0 bases and J gave up 9 bases, with 12 bases separating them. Germline lookup yields CDR1 GTSNPN and CDR2 SVGIG (reference sequence). This CDR3 region has 13 residues. CDR3 sequence reads: CAWSVVRSGEQFF. The CDR3 coding sequence is TGTGCCTGGAGTGTAGTACGGTCGGGTGAGCAGTTCTTC.

This clonotype showed up just a few times. V usage is TRBV19 and J usage is TRBJ2-1, with 7 bases identical to TRBD1. The V gene's germline CDR1 is LNHDA and CDR2 SQIVND (reference sequence). This CDR3 contains 19 residues. V was pared by 4 bases and J by 7 bases, with 22 bases of the junction left unmatched. The CDR3 DNA sequence: TGTGCCAGTAGTACTCGACAGGGTAGCCCCCTGCTGTTGCCAAATGAGCAGTTCTTC. Protein sequence: CASSTRQGSPLLLPNEQFF.

The chain couples TRBV6-2 or TRBV6-3 to TRBJ2-5, with 10 positions matching TRBD1. This CDR3 region has 15 residues. Germline V gene sequence: CDR1 MNHEY, CDR2 SVGEGT. Losses at the gene ends were 5 bases for V and 4 bases for J; bases not matched to a gene: 7. Written as DNA, the CDR3 is TGTGCCAGCAGTGCTTGGGACAGGGGCTCAGAGACCCAGTACTTC. Its protein is CASSAWDRGSETQYF.

The table lists this clonotype with many counts. The chain recombines TRBV7-9 with TRBJ1-1, with D perhaps matching TRBD1 (6 bases). Germline V gives CDR1 SEHNR, CDR2 FQNEAQ (reference sequence). The CDR3 consists of 16 residues. V dropped 3 bases and J dropped 0 bases, with 14 bases sitting between them. CDR3 DNA sequence: TGTGCCAGCAGCTTTGACAGGACCCTGATGAACACTGAAGCTTTCTTT. As protein: CASSFDRTLMNTEAFF.

This clonotype was counted at least ten times. The chain combines TRBV29-1 with TRBJ1-1; D not resolved. With 0 bases removed from V and 0 bases from J, the gap between germline ends came to 5 bases. This CDR3 contains 13 residues. Germline assignment: CDR1 SQVTM and CDR2 ANQGSEA. This chain's CDR3 is CSVEEGLNTEAFF. CDR3 DNA sequence: TGCAGCGTTGAAGAAGGGTTGAACACTGAAGCTTTCTTT.

The chain is built from TRBV6-1 and TRBJ1-1, with 7 nucleotides matching TRBD1. Germline V lookup: CDR1 MNHNS, CDR2 SASEGT. J gave up 3 bases and V 6 bases, and 10 bases lay outside the gene matches. This CDR3 contains 15 residues. The CDR3 nucleotides read TGTGCCAGCAGGTTCTCCAGGGGGGGGTACACTGAAGCTTTCTTT. Translation gives CASRFSRGGYTEAFF.

This clonotype was observed a handful of times. V usage is TRBV5-1 and J usage is TRBJ2-7; 8 bases fit TRBD1. Losses at the gene ends were 0 bases for V and 4 bases for J; bases not matched to a gene: 6. The CDR3 has 15 residues. Germline CDR1 is SGHRS and CDR2 is YFSETQ. The CDR3 DNA sequence: TGCGCCAGCAGCTTGGGGACAGGGTCGGAGTACGAGCAGTACTTC. It encodes CASSLGTGSEYEQYF.

This clonotype was counted between two and nine times. The chain combines TRBV7-9 with TRBJ2-3, with no clear D. V gave up 4 bases and J gave up 0 bases, with 8 bases separating them. Germline-derived CDR1 and CDR2 are SEHNR and FQNEAQ (reference sequence). This CDR3 contains 14 residues. CDR3 sequence: CASSSPASTDTQYF. Written as DNA, the CDR3 is TGTGCCAGCAGCTCCCCCGCCAGCACAGATACGCAGTATTTT.

The genes are TRBV19 and TRBJ1-5, with a weak D call TRBD1 (5 bases). Germline loops: CDR1 LNHDA, CDR2 SQIVND (reference sequence). This CDR3 is 14 amino acids long. Between the trimmed V and J ends, which lost 6 bases and 0 bases, there was a span of 9 bases. CDR3: CASSNRFSNQPQHF. Here the CDR3 DNA reads TGTGCCAGTAGCAACAGGTTTAGCAATCAGCCCCAGCATTTT.

This clonotype has at least ten counts. The CDR3 loop reads CASSLLAEYGEQFF. As DNA, the CDR3 is TGTGCCAGCAGCTTATTAGCGGAGTATGGTGAGCAGTTCTTC. This rearrangement joins TRBV7-3 to TRBJ2-1; possibly TRBD2 for D (6 bases). The germline V and J ends were trimmed by 2 bases and 9 bases, with 14 bases remaining between them. The CDR3 contains 14 residues. Germline CDR1 and CDR2: SGHTA and FQGTGA.

This clonotype turned up a few times. The genes are TRBV6-5 and TRBJ2-5, with D unclear. V was trimmed by 2 bases and J by 1 base, leaving 20 bases between them. CDR1 is MNHEY and CDR2 is SVGAGI in the germline V gene. This CDR3 region has 18 residues. CDR3 amino acids: CASSYLSRAPKLQETQYF. The CDR3 DNA reads TGTGCCAGCAGTTACCTCTCACGAGCGCCCAAACTCCAAGAGACCCAGTACTTC.

CDR3 in DNA: TGTGCCAGCAGTGAAGGAGATCTCGAGCAGTACTTC. This translates into CASSEGDLEQYF. The rearrangement links TRBV6-1 to TRBJ2-7; no clear D. CDR1 and CDR2 (germline): MNHNS, SASEGT. Trimming cost V 1 base and J 6 bases, with 7 bases left between them. The CDR3 has 12 amino acids.

This clonotype has more than one count but fewer than ten. The rearrangement uses TRBV18 and TRBJ2-7; the match to TRBD2 covers 14 bases. Losses at the gene ends were 3 bases for V and 6 bases for J; bases not matched to a gene: 4. This CDR3 is built from 15 residues. Per the germline V gene, CDR1 is KGHSH and CDR2 is LQKENI. The CDR3 bases are TGTGCCAGCTCACCCTCCGGGACTAGCGGGAGCGAGCAGTACTTC. Protein: CASSPSGTSGSEQYF.

V is TRBV2 and J is TRBJ1-5; maybe TRBD1 (6 bases). The V gene lost 0 bases and the J gene lost 1 base, with 13 bases spanning the gap. The germline CDR1 and CDR2 sequences are SNHLY and FYNNEI. This CDR3 is built from 17 residues. The CDR3 loop is CASSEAVWGLSNQPQHF. In DNA, the CDR3 is TGTGCCAGCAGTGAAGCGGTGTGGGGGCTAAGCAATCAGCCCCAGCATTTT.

This clonotype was seen more than once but under ten times. In DNA form, the CDR3 reads TGTGCCACCAGCACCGACAGTTTCCAAGAGACCCAGTACTTC. Its translation is CATSTDSFQETQYF. This chain uses TRBV15 with TRBJ2-5, with a possible D match to TRBD1 (5 bases). Germline assignment: CDR1 LNHNV and CDR2 YYDKDF (reference sequence). The CDR3 consists of 14 residues. Trimming pared 4 bases from V and 1 base from J, leaving 10 bases between.

This rearrangement joins TRBV15 to TRBJ1-3; D is unclear. Germline lookup yields CDR1 LNHNV and CDR2 YYDKDF (reference sequence). The CDR3 spans 13 residues. Trimming removed 2 bases at V and 1 base at J, with 3 bases between. The CDR3 reads CATSRNSGNTIYF. Here the CDR3 DNA reads TGTGCCACCAGCAGAAATTCTGGAAACACCATATATTTT.

V and J are TRBV28 and TRBJ1-6; 7 bases map to TRBD1. CDR3 length: 16 amino acids. CDR1 and CDR2 from the germline V gene are MDHEN and SYDVKM. V trimming: 5 bases; J trimming: 8 bases; junction bases outside the gene matches: 12. CDR3 loop: CASSPGEKGAYSPLHF. CDR3 in DNA: TGTGCCAGCAGTCCAGGCGAGAAGGGGGCTTATTCACCCCTCCACTTT.

This clonotype was observed at least ten times. The J gene is TRBJ2-2, the V gene TRBV13; D is possibly TRBD1 or TRBD2 (5 bases each). The CDR3 spans 16 residues. Trimming removed 2 bases from V and 7 bases from J, with 17 bases in between. Germline-derived CDR1 and CDR2 are PRHDT and FYEKMQ (reference sequence). DNA for the CDR3: TGTGCCAGCAGCTTATGGTGGGGGAGCGGCGGCGGGGAGCTGTTTTTT. This codes for CASSLWWGSGGGELFF.

This clonotype was counted at least ten times. The chain combines TRBV30 with TRBJ2-5, with TRBD2 matching over 9 bases. From germline, CDR1 is GTSNPN and CDR2 SVGIG (reference sequence). J lost 5 bases, V lost 2 bases, and 9 bases had no gene match. The CDR3 is 15 residues long. CDR3 DNA: TGTGCCTGGAGTTCAGGTAGCGGGAGCCACGAGACCCAGTACTTC. Translated, it gives CAWSSGSGSHETQYF.